The next 21 T cell receptor beta chains were all read from a single sample in a study of T cell changes during pregnancy in multiple sclerosis. Clones were read by immunoSEQ multiplex PCR, and TCRdb kept only the in-frame ones, dropping some. The sample lists tens of thousands of clones, 85% to 95% occurring once. The material sequenced was CD8+ T cells from peripheral blood mononuclear cells, taken in the third trimester of pregnancy. Receptors were obtained from a female donor with multiple sclerosis, enrolled in a pregnancy study.

This clone is a singleton in its sample. The chain couples TRBV7-9 to TRBJ2-7, with D unresolved. Germline V lookup: CDR1 SEHNR, CDR2 FQNEAQ (reference sequence). V lost 5 bases and J 5 bases, leaving 13 bases between the germline ends. CDR3 length equals 13 residues. This CDR3 reads CASSPPSGDEQYF. CDR3 in DNA: TGTGCCAGCAGCCCCCCGTCGGGTGACGAGCAGTACTTC. Full variable domain (outside the CDR3, taken from reference TRBV7-9 and TRBJ2-7): DTGVSQNPRHKITKRGQNVTFRCDPISEHNRLYWYRQTLGQGPEFLTYFQNEAQLEKSRLLSDRFSAERPKGSFSTLEIQRTEQGDSAMYLCASSPPSGDEQYFGPGTRLTVT.

The rearrangement links TRBV4-3 to TRBJ2-7; 9 bases align to TRBD1. V dropped 4 bases and J dropped 4; count of bases not matched to a gene: 5. Germline values: CDR1 LGHNA, CDR2 YSLEER. The CDR3 sequence is 14 residues long. The CDR3 spells CASSPGQGAYEQYF. CDR3 bases: TGCGCCAGCAGCCCGGGACAGGGAGCATACGAGCAGTACTTC.

V and J are TRBV19 and TRBJ2-1; tentatively, D is TRBD1 (6 bases). Per germline, CDR1 LNHDA and CDR2 SQIVND (reference sequence). CDR3 length equals 14 residues. Trimming removed 7 bases at V and 4 bases at J, with 14 bases between. CDR3 sequence (DNA): TGTGCCAGTACCAAGGGGGTAGCTTACAATGAGCAGTTCTTC. Encoded protein: CASTKGVAYNEQFF.

This chain joins TRBV6-1 and TRBJ1-5; tentative D call: TRBD1 (5 bases). This CDR3 is built from 14 residues. Germline V gene sequence: CDR1 MNHNS, CDR2 SASEGT. V was pared by 3 bases and J by 7 bases, with 13 bases between. The CDR3 loop is CASSDWQGSQPQHF. The CDR3 DNA reads as TGTGCCAGCAGTGATTGGCAGGGATCCCAGCCCCAGCATTTT.

The chain links TRBV27 to TRBJ2-5; D perhaps matches TRBD2 (5 bases). The ends were cut back, 2 bases at V and 2 bases at J, with 15 bases in the middle. CDR1 is MNHEY, CDR2 SMNVEV, per germline (reference sequence). The CDR3 consists of 16 residues. CDR3 coding DNA: TGTGCCAGCAGTTTAAATCCGGGATTCTCACAAGAGACCCAGTACTTC. This gives the protein CASSLNPGFSQETQYF.

This clone was observed once. The chain combines TRBV28 with TRBJ2-1; TRBD1 matches 7 bases. V gave up 5 bases and J gave up 5 bases; unmatched junction bases: 9. CDR1 MDHEN and CDR2 SYDVKM come from the germline V gene. This CDR3 spans 15 amino acids. CDR3 amino acids: CASSLETGTDNEQFF. The CDR3 DNA reads TGTGCCAGCAGTCTAGAAACCGGGACAGACAATGAGCAGTTCTTC. The complete variable domain, with remaining parts taken from reference TRBV28 and TRBJ2-1, reads DVKVTQSSRYLVKRTGEKVFLECVQDMDHENMFWYRQDPGLGLRLIYFSYDVKMKEKGDIPEGYSVSREKKERFSLILESASTNQTSMYLCASSLETGTDNEQFFGPGTRLTVL.

This chain uses TRBV25-1 with TRBJ2-1; D perhaps matches TRBD2 (5 bases). Looked up from germline, CDR1 is MGHDK and CDR2 is SYGVNS. The CDR3 is 13 residues long. The V gene lost 4 bases and the J gene lost 12 bases, with 16 bases spanning the gap. The CDR3 DNA follows: TGTGCCAGCAGTGCCGGGCTCGCCCGGGGGCAGTTCTTC. Its protein is CASSAGLARGQFF.

This sequence joins TRBV27 and TRBJ2-1, with 9 bases lining up with TRBD2. CDR3 length: 20 amino acids. From germline, CDR1 is MNHEY and CDR2 SMNVEV (reference sequence). V shed 1 base and J 2 bases; nucleotides not matched to a gene: 15. The CDR3 DNA sequence: TGTGCCAGCAGTTTATTCTCCGCCGCGGGAGGGCGAGAACCCTACAATGAGCAGTTCTTC. Its protein product is CASSLFSAAGGREPYNEQFF.

This clone was counted a single time. The chain has TRBV27 and TRBJ2-2; the match to TRBD2 covers 14 bases. Germline-derived CDR1 and CDR2 are MNHEY and SMNVEV (reference sequence). The CDR3 runs to 17 residues. V shed 7 bases and J 8 bases; nucleotides not matched to a gene: 12. CDR3 in amino acids: CASTPGTSGRAWGELFF. The CDR3 nucleotides are TGTGCCAGCACCCCGGGGACTAGCGGGAGAGCTTGGGGGGAGCTGTTTTTT.

V is TRBV4-1 and J is TRBJ2-1; tentative D call: TRBD1 (5 bases). Germline-derived CDR1 and CDR2 are MGHRA and YSYEKL. The V and J ends lost 5 bases and 0 bases respectively, with 11 bases between them. The CDR3 spans 15 residues. The CDR3 coding sequence is TGCGCCAGCAGCTTTACAGGAAGCTCCTACAATGAGCAGTTCTTC. Translating it yields CASSFTGSSYNEQFF.

The genes are TRBV9 and TRBJ2-3; D perhaps matches TRBD2 (5 bases). Germline V lookup: CDR1 SGDLS, CDR2 YYNGEE. The CDR3 runs 15 residues. Trimming shortened V by 4 bases and J by 0 bases, and 12 bases separated the two germline ends. DNA of the CDR3: TGTGCCAGCAGCTTTAGCGCGGGCAGCACAGATACGCAGTATTTT. Its protein is CASSFSAGSTDTQYF. Combining the CDR3 with reference TRBV9 and TRBJ2-3 gives the whole variable domain DSGVTQTPKHLITATGQRVTLRCSPRSGDLSVYWYQQSLDQGLQFLIQYYNGEERAKGNILERFSAQQFPDLHSELNLSSLELGDSALYFCASSFSAGSTDTQYFGPGTRLTVL.

This sequence joins TRBV6-4 and TRBJ2-1, with 7 bases aligning to TRBD1. Germline lookup yields CDR1 MRHNA and CDR2 SNTAGT. V shed 4 bases, J shed 5 bases, and the junction held 11 bases outside the gene matches. This CDR3 is built from 16 residues. CDR3 region: CASSAFRGTANNEQFF. For the CDR3, the DNA is TGTGCCAGCAGTGCATTTAGGGGGACAGCTAACAATGAGCAGTTCTTC.

CDR3 loop: CASSGLAGVNEQYF. The CDR3 nucleotides read TGTGCCAGCAGTGGACTAGCGGGAGTCAACGAGCAGTACTTC. This chain joins TRBV2 and TRBJ2-7, with TRBD2 identical over 12 bases. Germline V gene data show CDR1 as SNHLY and CDR2 as FYNNEI. This CDR3 region has 14 residues. V gave up 4 bases and J gave up 5 bases; unmatched junction bases: 3.

This rearrangement joins TRBV19 to TRBJ1-5; unclear D gene. The CDR3 spans 14 residues. Germline-derived CDR1 and CDR2 are LNHDA and SQIVND (reference sequence). Trimming cost V 7 bases and J 0 bases, with 10 bases left between them. The CDR3 is CASNDGYSNQPQHF. In nucleotides, the CDR3 is TGTGCCAGTAATGACGGGTATAGCAATCAGCCCCAGCATTTT. The full variable domain, its missing parts supplied by reference TRBV19 and TRBJ1-5, is DGGITQSPKYLFRKEGQNVTLSCEQNLNHDAMYWYRQDPGQGLRLIYYSQIVNDFQKGDIAEGYSVSREKKESFPLTVTSAQKNPTAFYLCASNDGYSNQPQHFGDGTRLSIL.

This clone has only one observation. The chain combines TRBV2 with TRBJ1-1; 9 bases align to TRBD1. Per the germline V gene, CDR1 is SNHLY and CDR2 is FYNNEI. The CDR3 runs to 11 residues. The V and J ends lost 11 bases and 6 bases, in that order; junction bases with no gene match: 4. The CDR3 here is CAGQGRAEAFF. CDR3 DNA sequence: TGTGCCGGACAGGGGAGGGCTGAAGCTTTCTTT. Full variable domain (remainder filled in from reference TRBV2 and TRBJ1-1): EPEVTQTPSHQVTQMGQEVILRCVPISNHLYFYWYRQILGQKVEFLVSFYNNEISEKSEIFDDQFSVERPDGSNFTLKIRSTKLEDSAMYFCAGQGRAEAFFGQGTRLTVV.

Remarks on this clone: An end of the junction differs from the germline gene, which may be a read error. The chain recombines TRBV28 with TRBJ2-7, with D possibly being TRBD2 (6 bases). Germline V gene lookup returns CDR1 MDHEN and CDR2 SYDVKM. The CDR3 totals 12 residues. CDR3 sequence: CASSLVTAGRVF. The CDR3 DNA follows: TGTGCCAGCAGTTTAGTTACGGCGGGGCGGGTCTTC.

This clone appeared a single time. The chain has TRBV18 and TRBJ2-5; 10 bases are a match to TRBD2. Germline-derived CDR1 and CDR2 are KGHSH and LQKENI. The CDR3 is 13 amino acids. V trimming: 5 bases; J trimming: 3 bases; junction bases outside the gene matches: 0. The CDR3 region has the DNA TGTGCCAGCTCAGGACTAGCGGAAGAGACCCAGTACTTC. It codes for CASSGLAEETQYF.

The chain joins TRBV9 to TRBJ2-1; D gene uncertain. The CDR3 runs 13 residues. The germline V gene has CDR1 SGDLS and CDR2 YYNGEE. The ends were cut back, 0 bases at V and 9 bases at J, with 10 bases in the middle. As DNA, the CDR3 is TGTGCCAGCAGCGTAGGTCTATCGGGTGAGCAGTTCTTC. It is translated as CASSVGLSGEQFF.

V and J are TRBV6-6 and TRBJ2-3, with a weak D call TRBD2 (6 bases). Germline-derived CDR1 and CDR2 are MNHNY and SVGAGI (reference sequence). V gave up 7 bases and J gave up 0 bases, with 11 bases separating them. This CDR3 contains 14 residues. The DNA of the CDR3 is TGTGCCAGCAAACGGACTACTAGCACAGATACGCAGTATTTT. Its protein product is CASKRTTSTDTQYF.

This chain uses TRBV2 with TRBJ1-1; 9 bases match TRBD1. This CDR3 comprises 13 residues. V was clipped by 6 bases and J by 8 bases; unmatched bases: 7. CDR1 and CDR2 (germline): SNHLY, FYNNEI. The CDR3 bases are TGTGCCAGCAGACGACAGGGGGAAATAGAAGCTTTCTTT. Protein product: CASRRQGEIEAFF.

The gene calls are TRBV28 and TRBJ2-5; TRBD2 matches 12 bases. V shed 11 bases, J shed 4 bases, and the junction held 14 bases outside the gene matches. Germline values: CDR1 MDHEN, CDR2 SYDVKM. This CDR3 spans 16 amino acids. The CDR3 bases are TGTGCCGGCTCCGAGCTAGCGGGAGGGCCGTCAGAGACCCAGTACTTC. Its translation: CAGSELAGGPSETQYF.